This section outlines one T cell receptor beta chain sequence together with its context. What it binds is not known. These data originate in a study of shared clonotypes between healthy human individuals. Whole-study results and caveats: The naive CD4 repertoires of a few donors were compared, and about 5% of clonotypes were shared.

Assay runs were performed at deep level. Only in-frame clones appear in the TCRdb table, and some are missing; sequencing was by immunoSEQ multiplex PCR. The sample shows a few million clones, roughly 95% of them seen only once. Naive CD8 cells, CD45RO-negative and positively selected for CCR7, excluded terminally differentiated effector memory CD45RA+ cells. Sequencing was performed on naive CD8+ T cells from PBMCs. The sequence came from a man between 18 and 35 years old in good health. Some clones in this sample may be carry-over from other donors' samples.

In DNA, the CDR3 is TGTGCCAGTAGCCCAGGGAGACAGCCCCAGCATTTT. Its protein is CASSPGRQPQHF. This chain uses TRBV19 with TRBJ1-5; perhaps TRBD1 as D (5 bases). The CDR3 spans 12 residues. The germline gives CDR1 LNHDA, CDR2 SQIVND (reference sequence). V dropped 6 bases and J dropped 7 bases, with 10 bases sitting between them.